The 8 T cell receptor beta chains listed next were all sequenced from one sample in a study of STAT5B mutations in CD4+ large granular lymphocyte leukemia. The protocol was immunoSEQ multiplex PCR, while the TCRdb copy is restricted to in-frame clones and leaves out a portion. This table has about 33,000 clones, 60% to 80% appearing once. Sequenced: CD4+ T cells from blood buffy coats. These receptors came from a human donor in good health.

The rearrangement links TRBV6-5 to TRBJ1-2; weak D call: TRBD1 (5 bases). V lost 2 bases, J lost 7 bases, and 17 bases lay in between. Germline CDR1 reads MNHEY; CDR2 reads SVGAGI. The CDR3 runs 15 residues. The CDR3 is CASSYRSDNWLGYTF. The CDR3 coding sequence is TGTGCCAGCAGTTACAGATCGGACAACTGGCTTGGCTACACCTTC.

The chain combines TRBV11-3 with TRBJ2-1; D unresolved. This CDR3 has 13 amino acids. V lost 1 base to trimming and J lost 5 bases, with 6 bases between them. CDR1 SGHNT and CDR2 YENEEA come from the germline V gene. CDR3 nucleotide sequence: TGTGCCAGCAGCTTAGGCCCAAACAATGAGCAGTTCTTC. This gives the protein CASSLGPNNEQFF.

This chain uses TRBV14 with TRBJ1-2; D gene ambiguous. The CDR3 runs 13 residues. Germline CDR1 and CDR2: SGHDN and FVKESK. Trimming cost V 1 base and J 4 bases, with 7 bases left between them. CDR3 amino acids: CASSQVNGYGYTF. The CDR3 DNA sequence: TGTGCCAGCAGCCAAGTTAACGGCTATGGCTACACCTTC.

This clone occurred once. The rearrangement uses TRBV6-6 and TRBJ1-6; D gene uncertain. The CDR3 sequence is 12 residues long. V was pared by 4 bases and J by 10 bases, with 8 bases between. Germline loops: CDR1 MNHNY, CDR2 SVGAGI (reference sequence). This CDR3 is CASSSPDSPLHF. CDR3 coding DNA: TGTGCCAGCAGTTCGCCGGACTCACCCCTCCACTTT.

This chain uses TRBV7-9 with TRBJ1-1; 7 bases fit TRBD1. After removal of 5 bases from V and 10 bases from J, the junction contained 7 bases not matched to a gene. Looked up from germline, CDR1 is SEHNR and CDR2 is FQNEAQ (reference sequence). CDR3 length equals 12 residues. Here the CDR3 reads CASSPDRDRAFF. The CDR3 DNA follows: TGTGCCAGCAGCCCAGACAGGGATCGAGCTTTCTTT.

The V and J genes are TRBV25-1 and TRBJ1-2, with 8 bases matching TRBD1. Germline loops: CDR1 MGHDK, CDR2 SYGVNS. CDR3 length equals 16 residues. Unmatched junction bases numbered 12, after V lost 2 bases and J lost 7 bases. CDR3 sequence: CASSEALGAGGGGYTF. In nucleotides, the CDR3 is TGTGCCAGCAGTGAAGCCCTCGGTGCAGGGGGCGGTGGCTACACCTTC.

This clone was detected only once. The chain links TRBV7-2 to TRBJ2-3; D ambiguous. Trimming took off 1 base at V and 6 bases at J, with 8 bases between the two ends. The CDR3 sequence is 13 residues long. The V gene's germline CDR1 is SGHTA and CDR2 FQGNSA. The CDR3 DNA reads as TGTGCCAGCAGCTTAGATCGTAGGGATACGCAGTATTTT. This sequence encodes CASSLDRRDTQYF.

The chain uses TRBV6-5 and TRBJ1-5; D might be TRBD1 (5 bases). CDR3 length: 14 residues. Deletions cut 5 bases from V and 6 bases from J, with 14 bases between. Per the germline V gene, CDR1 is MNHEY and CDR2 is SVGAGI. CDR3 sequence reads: CASSDRAGGQPQHF. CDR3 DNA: TGTGCCAGCAGTGACAGAGCGGGGGGTCAGCCCCAGCATTTT.